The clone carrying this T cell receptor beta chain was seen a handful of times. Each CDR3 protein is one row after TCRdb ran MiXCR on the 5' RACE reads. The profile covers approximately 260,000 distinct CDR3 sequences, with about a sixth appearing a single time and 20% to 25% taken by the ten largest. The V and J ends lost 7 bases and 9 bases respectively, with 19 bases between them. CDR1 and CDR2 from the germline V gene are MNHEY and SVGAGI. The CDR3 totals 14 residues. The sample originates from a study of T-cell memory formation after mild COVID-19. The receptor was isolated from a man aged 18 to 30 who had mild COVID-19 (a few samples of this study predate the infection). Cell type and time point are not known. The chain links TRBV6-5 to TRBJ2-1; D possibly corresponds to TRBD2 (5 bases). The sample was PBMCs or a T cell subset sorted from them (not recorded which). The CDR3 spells CASNRNGGWSEQFF. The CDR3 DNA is TGTGCCAGCAACAGAAATGGAGGATGGAGTGAGCAGTTCTTC.